The 3 T cell receptor beta chains below come from one sample, sequenced in a study of blood T cell repertoires in COVID-19. Method: immunoSEQ multiplex PCR; TCRdb's copy keeps in-frame clones and lacks some. The table lists roughly 400,000 clones, 90% of them singletons. Material: PBMCs or T cells enriched from blood (not recorded which). These receptors all come from a young man who had recovered from COVID-19.

The J gene is TRBJ2-5, the V gene TRBV18, with 7 nucleotides matching TRBD2. Per germline, CDR1 KGHSH and CDR2 LQKENI. The CDR3 contains 14 residues. Germline trimming cut 3 bases from V and 3 bases from J; bases unmatched to any gene: 4. The CDR3: CASSPSGGEETQYF. DNA for the CDR3: TGTGCCAGCTCACCCTCGGGGGGTGAAGAGACCCAGTACTTC.

The V and J genes are TRBV3-1 (or the pseudogene TRBV3-2) and TRBJ2-1, with 9 nucleotides matching TRBD1. The V gene end was trimmed by 7 bases and the J gene end by 9 bases; junction bases not matched to a gene: 10. The CDR3 runs to 14 residues. The germline gives CDR1 LGHDT, CDR2 YNNKEL (reference sequence). This CDR3 is CASNPGQGTGEQFF. CDR3 in DNA: TGTGCCAGCAATCCGGGACAGGGAACAGGTGAGCAGTTCTTC.

The rearrangement uses TRBV11-2 and TRBJ2-7; weak D call: TRBD2 (5 bases). This CDR3 comprises 14 residues. The V end lost 6 bases, the J end lost 4 bases, and 16 bases lay between the germline ends. Germline V gene sequence: CDR1 SGHAT, CDR2 FQNNGV. CDR3 residues: CASRPPGSRYEQYF. In DNA, the CDR3 is TGTGCCAGCAGACCTCCGGGATCAAGGTACGAGCAGTACTTC.